A selection of T cell receptor beta chains follows, all from one sample in a study of T cells after yellow fever vaccination. MiXCR, applied by TCRdb to the 5' RACE reads, yields one record per CDR3 protein. Found here are roughly 120,000 distinct CDR3 sequences, roughly 6.7% of them singletons; the top ten hold roughly 2.5%. The starting material was CD4+ T cells sorted from PBMCs, obtained around 10 days after the first yellow fever vaccination. Every receptor here comes from a man aged 18-30 years who received the YFV17D yellow fever vaccine. CDR3s include the opening cysteine and the closing phenylalanine or tryptophan. D genes are given only for firm matches. Not all rows give a size; the values are once, few, many and, for expanded clones, a class.

V gene	D gene	J gene	clone size	CDR3 protein	CDR3 DNA
TRBV7-2	TRBD2	TRBJ2-2	many	CASSRRLAGNTGELFF	TGTGCCAGCAGCCGTAGGCTAGCGGGGAACACCGGGGAGCTGTTTTTT
TRBV12-3/TRBV12-4	NA	TRBJ1-5	many	CASSPPGDQPQHF	TGTGCCAGCAGTCCGCCCGGGGATCAGCCCCAGCATTTT
TRBV7-3	NA	TRBJ2-2	many	CASSLRGNRVDTGELFF	TGTGCCAGCAGCTTAAGAGGGAACAGGGTGGACACCGGGGAGCTGTTTTTT
TRBV7-9	NA	TRBJ2-3	many	CASSLAVGTEADTQYF	TGTGCCAGCAGCTTAGCGGTAGGGACGGAGGCTGATACGCAGTATTTT
TRBV12-3/TRBV12-4	NA	TRBJ1-6	many	CASSPPRARGSPLHF	TGTGCCAGCAGCCCCCCCCGGGCCAGAGGTTCACCCCTCCACTTT
TRBV12-3/TRBV12-4	TRBD1	TRBJ1-1	NA	CASSTVTGATEAFF	TGTGCCAGCAGTACCGTGACAGGGGCAACTGAAGCTTTCTTT
TRBV29-1	NA	TRBJ1-1	many	CSVAQGNTEAFF	TGCAGCGTCGCCCAGGGGAACACTGAAGCTTTCTTT
TRBV7-2	NA	TRBJ1-3	few	CASSLGPQESSGNTIYF	TGTGCCAGCAGCCTCGGGCCGCAGGAGTCCTCTGGAAACACCATATATTTT
TRBV5-1	TRBD2	TRBJ2-3	many	CASRSGTSGGTDTQYF	TGCGCCAGCAGATCCGGGACTAGCGGGGGGACAGATACGCAGTATTTT
TRBV20-1	TRBD2	TRBJ2-7	many	CSASWGGTTEQYF	TGCAGTGCTAGTTGGGGGGGGACGACAGAGCAGTACTTC
TRBV5-1	NA	TRBJ1-2	many	CASSPSNRAESGYTF	TGCGCCAGCAGCCCCTCCAACAGGGCAGAAAGTGGCTACACCTTC
TRBV12-3/TRBV12-4	NA	TRBJ2-2	many	CASSLAARNTGELFF	TGTGCCAGCAGTTTAGCTGCTAGGAACACCGGGGAGCTGTTTTTT
TRBV9	NA	TRBJ1-3	many	CASSATRGGYSGNTIYF	TGTGCCAGCAGCGCCACCCGAGGGGGTTACTCTGGAAACACCATATATTTT
TRBV19	NA	TRBJ1-5	many	CASSESGPQPQHF	TGTGCCAGTAGTGAGTCGGGTCCACAGCCCCAGCATTTT
TRBV12-3/TRBV12-4	NA	TRBJ2-6	NA	CASSVEGSGANVLTF	TGTGCCAGCAGTGTCGAGGGGTCGGGGGCCAACGTCCTGACTTTC
TRBV20-1	NA	TRBJ2-1	many	CSADRFLGNEQFF	TGCAGTGCCGACAGGTTTTTGGGCAATGAGCAGTTCTTC
TRBV30	NA	TRBJ2-5	many	CAWSVGGGETQYF	TGTGCCTGGAGTGTAGGAGGGGGAGAGACCCAGTACTTC
TRBV11-1	NA	TRBJ1-2	many	CASSFGVNYGYTF	TGTGCCAGCAGCTTCGGGGTCAACTATGGCTACACCTTC
TRBV7-8	TRBD1	TRBJ2-1	many	CASSLRQRGLSRYNEQFF	TGTGCCAGCAGCTTACGACAGAGGGGGCTTTCTCGCTACAATGAGCAGTTCTTC
TRBV20-1	TRBD1	TRBJ1-1	many	CSARRGREAFF	TGCAGTGCTAGGAGGGGGCGCGAAGCTTTCTTT
TRBV4-2	NA	TRBJ2-2	NA	CASSQEGTTNTGELFF	TGTGCCAGCAGCCAAGAGGGGACAACGAACACCGGGGAGCTGTTTTTT
TRBV6-5	TRBD1	TRBJ2-7	NA	CASSFSGTEISFYEQYF	TGTGCCAGCAGTTTCTCCGGGACAGAAATATCCTTTTACGAGCAGTACTTC
TRBV6-4	NA	TRBJ1-5	many	CASSVWSGAGQPQHF	TGTGCCAGCAGTGTTTGGTCGGGCGCAGGACAGCCCCAGCATTTT
TRBV20-1	TRBD1	TRBJ2-7	many	CSAPGQEAYEQYF	TGCAGTGCCCCGGGACAGGAAGCCTACGAGCAGTACTTC
TRBV2	TRBD1	TRBJ1-2	many	CASSGSGTGDSYGYTF	TGTGCCAGCAGTGGATCCGGGACAGGGGATTCCTATGGCTACACCTTC
TRBV12-3/TRBV12-4	TRBD1	TRBJ2-7	many	CASRRQGNPYEQYF	TGTGCCAGCAGGAGACAGGGGAACCCCTACGAGCAGTACTTC
TRBV4-3	TRBD1	TRBJ2-2	many	CASSLNDRVNTGELFF	TGCGCCAGCAGCCTAAATGACAGGGTTAACACCGGGGAGCTGTTTTTT
TRBV12-3/TRBV12-4	TRBD1	TRBJ2-3	many	CASGDTGADTQYF	TGTGCCAGCGGAGATACAGGGGCCGATACGCAGTATTTT
TRBV19	NA	TRBJ1-5	few	CASARLSMGNQPQHF	TGTGCCAGTGCCCGTCTGTCTATGGGCAATCAGCCCCAGCATTTT
TRBV7-2	NA	TRBJ1-5	many	CASSIEERRPQHF	TGTGCCAGCAGCATTGAGGAGAGGCGGCCCCAGCATTTT
TRBV10-3	TRBD2	TRBJ2-1	many	CAISERGDEQFF	TGTGCCATCAGTGAGCGGGGGGATGAGCAGTTCTTC
TRBV10-3	TRBD1	TRBJ2-2	many	CAIGRDSMNTGELFF	TGTGCCATCGGACGGGACAGCATGAACACCGGGGAGCTGTTTTTT
TRBV4-3	NA	TRBJ2-2	many	CASSQESRWKNTGELFF	TGCGCCAGCAGCCAAGAATCTAGGTGGAAAAACACCGGGGAGCTGTTTTTT
TRBV7-2	NA	TRBJ2-1	many	CASSLERGGYNEQFF	TGTGCCAGCAGCTTAGAGAGGGGGGGATACAATGAGCAGTTCTTC
TRBV11-2	NA	TRBJ1-3	many	CASGVGDRVIRNQYF	TGTGCCAGCGGCGTAGGAGACAGAGTTATCCGTAATCAATATTTT